This T cell receptor beta chain was observed in a study of CD8 T cells in Susac syndrome. With random hexamers, reverse transcription was performed on roughly 0.5 to 1 ug of RNA. An immunoSEQ multiplex PCR generated amplified TCR beta CDR3 products spanning 54 Vbeta and 13 Jbeta. One entry per CDR3 protein results from TCRdb running MiXCR on the immunoSEQ multiplex PCR reads. This sample has more than 110,000 distinct CDR3 sequences, with more than 85% found just once. The CDR3 has 16 amino acids. The germline V and J ends were trimmed by 0 bases and 9 bases, with 18 bases remaining between them. Germline CDR1 reads LGHDT; CDR2 reads YNNKEL (reference sequence). TEMRA cells were FACS-enriched and CD8+ and CD4+ T cells negatively isolated.

Sequenced input: CD4+ T cells from PBMCs. The chain joins TRBV3-1 to TRBJ1-5; D is unclear. The receptor was derived from a human donor with Susac syndrome. The CDR3 reads CASSQDSGRATSPQHF. The CDR3 nucleotides read TGTGCCAGCAGCCAAGATTCTGGCAGAGCTACCTCGCCCCAGCATTTT.